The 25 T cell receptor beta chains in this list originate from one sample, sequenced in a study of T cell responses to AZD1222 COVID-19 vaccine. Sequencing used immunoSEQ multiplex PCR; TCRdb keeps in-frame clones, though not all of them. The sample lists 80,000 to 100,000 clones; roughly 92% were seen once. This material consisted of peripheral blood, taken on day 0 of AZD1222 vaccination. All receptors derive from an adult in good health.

In DNA form, the CDR3 reads TGTGCCAGCAGCGAGGGGCTGGGAAGTGAAAAACTGTTTTTT. It specifies CASSEGLGSEKLFF. The V gene is TRBV5-8, the J gene TRBJ1-4; weak D call: TRBD1 (5 bases). Germline assignment: CDR1 SGHTS and CDR2 YDEGEE. This CDR3 comprises 14 residues. The ends were cut back, 4 bases at V and 7 bases at J, with 14 bases in the middle.

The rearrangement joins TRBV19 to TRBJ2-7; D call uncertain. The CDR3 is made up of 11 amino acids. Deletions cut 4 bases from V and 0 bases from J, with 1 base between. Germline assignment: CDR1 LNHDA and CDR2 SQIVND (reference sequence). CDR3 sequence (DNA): TGTGCCAGTAGTAGCTCCTACGAGCAGTACTTC. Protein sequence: CASSSSYEQYF.

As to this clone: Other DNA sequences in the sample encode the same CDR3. Here the CDR3 DNA reads TGTGCCAGCAGTTTATCCGGGAACACTGAAGCTTTCTTT. Amino acid sequence: CASSLSGNTEAFF. V and J are TRBV12-3 or TRBV12-4 and TRBJ1-1; D uncertain. CDR3 length: 13 residues. Trimming pared 2 bases from V and 1 base from J, leaving 5 bases between.

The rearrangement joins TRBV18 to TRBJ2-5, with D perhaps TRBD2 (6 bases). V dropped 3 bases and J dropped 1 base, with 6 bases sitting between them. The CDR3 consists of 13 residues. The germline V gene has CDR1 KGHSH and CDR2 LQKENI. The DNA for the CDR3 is TGTGCCAGCTCACCCGGGAGCCAAGAGACCCAGTACTTC. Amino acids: CASSPGSQETQYF.

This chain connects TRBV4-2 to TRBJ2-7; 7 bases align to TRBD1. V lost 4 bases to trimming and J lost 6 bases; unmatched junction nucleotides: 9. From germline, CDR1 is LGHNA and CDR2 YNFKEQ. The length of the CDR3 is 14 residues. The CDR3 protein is CASSRRGRDGEQYF. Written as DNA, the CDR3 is TGTGCCAGCAGCCGAAGGGGGCGCGACGGCGAGCAGTACTTC.

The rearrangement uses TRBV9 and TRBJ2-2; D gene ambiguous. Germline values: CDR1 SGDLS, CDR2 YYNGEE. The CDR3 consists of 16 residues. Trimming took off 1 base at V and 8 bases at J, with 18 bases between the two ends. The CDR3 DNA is TGTGCCAGCAGCGTAAGTTCTATGGTAGCCGTGGGGGAGCTGTTTTTT. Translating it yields CASSVSSMVAVGELFF.

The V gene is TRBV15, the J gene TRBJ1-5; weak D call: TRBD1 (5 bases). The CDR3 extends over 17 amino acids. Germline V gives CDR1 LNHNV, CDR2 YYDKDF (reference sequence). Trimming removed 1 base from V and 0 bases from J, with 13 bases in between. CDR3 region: CATSRGTDRYSNQPQHF. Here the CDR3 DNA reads TGTGCCACCAGCAGAGGCACCGACAGATATAGCAATCAGCCCCAGCATTTT.

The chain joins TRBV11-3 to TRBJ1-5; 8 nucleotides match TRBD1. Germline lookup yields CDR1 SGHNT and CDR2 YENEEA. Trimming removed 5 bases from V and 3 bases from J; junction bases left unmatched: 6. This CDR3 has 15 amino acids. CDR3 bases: TGTGCCAGCAGCCGCAGGGGGCTAGACAATCAGCCCCAGCATTTT. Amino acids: CASSRRGLDNQPQHF. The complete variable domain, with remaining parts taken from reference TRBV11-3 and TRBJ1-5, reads EAGVVQSPRYKIIEKKQPVAFWCNPISGHNTLYWYLQNLGQGPELLIRYENEEAVDDSQLPKDRFSAERLKGVDSTLKIQPAELGDSAVYLCASSRRGLDNQPQHFGDGTRLSIL.

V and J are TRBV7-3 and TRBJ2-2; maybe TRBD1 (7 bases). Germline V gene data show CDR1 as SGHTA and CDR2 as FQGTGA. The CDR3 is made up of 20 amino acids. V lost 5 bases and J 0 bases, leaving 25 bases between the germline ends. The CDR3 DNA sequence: TGTGCCAGCAGCCGTAGGGGGCGGGATCGAGTACTCTCGAACACCGGGGAGCTGTTTTTT. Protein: CASSRRGRDRVLSNTGELFF. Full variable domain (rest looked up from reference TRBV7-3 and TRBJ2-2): GAGVSQTPSNKVTEKGKYVELRCDPISGHTALYWYRQSLGQGPEFLIYFQGTGAADDSGLPNDRFFAVRPEGSVSTLKIQRTERGDSAVYLCASSRRGRDRVLSNTGELFFGEGSRLTVL.

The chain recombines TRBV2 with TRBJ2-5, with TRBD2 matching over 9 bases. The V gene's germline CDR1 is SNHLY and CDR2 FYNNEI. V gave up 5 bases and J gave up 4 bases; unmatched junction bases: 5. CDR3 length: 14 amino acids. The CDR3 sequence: CASSWGGRGETQYF. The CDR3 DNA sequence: TGTGCCAGCAGTTGGGGCGGGAGGGGAGAGACCCAGTACTTC.

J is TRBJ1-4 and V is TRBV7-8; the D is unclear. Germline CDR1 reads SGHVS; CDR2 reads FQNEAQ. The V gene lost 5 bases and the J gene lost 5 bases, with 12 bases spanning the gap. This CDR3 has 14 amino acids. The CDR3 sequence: CASSIRLGNEKLFF. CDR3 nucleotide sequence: TGTGCCAGCAGCATTAGGCTAGGAAATGAAAAACTGTTTTTT.

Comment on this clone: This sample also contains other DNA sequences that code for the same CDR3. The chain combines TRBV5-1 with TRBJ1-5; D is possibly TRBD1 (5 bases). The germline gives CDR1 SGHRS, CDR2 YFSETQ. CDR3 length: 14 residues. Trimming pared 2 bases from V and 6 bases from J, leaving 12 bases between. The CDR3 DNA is TGCGCCAGCAGCTTAGAGCAGGGCTCTCAGCCCCAGCATTTT. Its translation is CASSLEQGSQPQHF.

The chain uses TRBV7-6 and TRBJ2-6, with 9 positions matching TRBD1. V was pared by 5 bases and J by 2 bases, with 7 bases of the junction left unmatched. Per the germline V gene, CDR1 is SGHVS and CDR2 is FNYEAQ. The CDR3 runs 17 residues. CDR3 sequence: CASSLSRTGAGANVLTF. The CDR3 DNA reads TGTGCCAGCAGCCTGTCACGGACAGGGGCTGGGGCCAACGTCCTGACTTTC.

CDR3 loop: CASSKLGNWSSYNSPLHF. DNA for the CDR3: TGTGCCAGCAGCAAACTGGGCAACTGGAGCTCCTATAATTCACCCCTCCACTTT. The V and J genes are TRBV21-1 and TRBJ1-6. TRBV21-1 is a recognized pseudogene. CDR3 size: 18 residues.

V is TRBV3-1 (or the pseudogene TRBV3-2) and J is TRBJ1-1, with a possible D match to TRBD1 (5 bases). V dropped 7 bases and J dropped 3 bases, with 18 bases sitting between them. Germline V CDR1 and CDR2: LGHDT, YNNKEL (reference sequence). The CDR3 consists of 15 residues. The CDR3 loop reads CASKPTRGADTEAFF. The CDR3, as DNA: TGTGCCAGCAAACCGACGAGGGGCGCGGACACTGAAGCTTTCTTT.

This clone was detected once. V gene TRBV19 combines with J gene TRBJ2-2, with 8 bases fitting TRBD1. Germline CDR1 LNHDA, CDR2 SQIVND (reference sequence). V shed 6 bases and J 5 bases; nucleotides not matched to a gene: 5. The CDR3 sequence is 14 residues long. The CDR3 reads CASSRQGWTGELFF. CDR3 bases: TGTGCCAGTAGCAGACAGGGGTGGACCGGGGAGCTGTTTTTT. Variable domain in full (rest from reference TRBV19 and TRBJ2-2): DGGITQSPKYLFRKEGQNVTLSCEQNLNHDAMYWYRQDPGQGLRLIYYSQIVNDFQKGDIAEGYSVSREKKESFPLTVTSAQKNPTAFYLCASSRQGWTGELFFGEGSRLTVL.

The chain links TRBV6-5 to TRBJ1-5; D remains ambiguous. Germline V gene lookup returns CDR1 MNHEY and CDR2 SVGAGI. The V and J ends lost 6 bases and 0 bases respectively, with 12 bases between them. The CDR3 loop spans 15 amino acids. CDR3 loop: CASRPTIYSNQPQHF. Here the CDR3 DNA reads TGTGCCAGCAGGCCCACCATATATAGCAATCAGCCCCAGCATTTT.

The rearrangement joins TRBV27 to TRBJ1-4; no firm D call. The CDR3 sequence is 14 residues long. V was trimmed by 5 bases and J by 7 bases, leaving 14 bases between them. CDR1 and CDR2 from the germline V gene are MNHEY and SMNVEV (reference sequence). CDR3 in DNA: TGTGCCAGCAGTAGTGGAATTAGGGCTGAAAAACTGTTTTTT. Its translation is CASSSGIRAEKLFF. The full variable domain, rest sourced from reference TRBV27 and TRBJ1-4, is EAQVTQNPRYLITVTGKKLTVTCSQNMNHEYMSWYRQDPGLGLRQIYYSMNVEVTDKGDVPEGYKVSRKEKRNFPLILESPSPNQTSLYFCASSSGIRAEKLFFGSGTQLSVL.

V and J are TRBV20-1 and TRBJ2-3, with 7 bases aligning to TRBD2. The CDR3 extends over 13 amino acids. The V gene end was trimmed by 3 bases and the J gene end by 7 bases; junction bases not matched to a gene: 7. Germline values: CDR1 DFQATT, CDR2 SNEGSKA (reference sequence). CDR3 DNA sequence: TGCAGTGCTAGTACTAGCGAACGAAATACGCAGTATTTT. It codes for CSASTSERNTQYF.

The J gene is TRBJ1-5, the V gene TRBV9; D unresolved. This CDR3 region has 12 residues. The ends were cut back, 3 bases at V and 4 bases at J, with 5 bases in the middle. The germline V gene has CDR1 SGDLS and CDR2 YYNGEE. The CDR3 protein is CASSAGNQPQHF. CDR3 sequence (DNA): TGTGCCAGCAGCGCTGGGAATCAGCCCCAGCATTTT.

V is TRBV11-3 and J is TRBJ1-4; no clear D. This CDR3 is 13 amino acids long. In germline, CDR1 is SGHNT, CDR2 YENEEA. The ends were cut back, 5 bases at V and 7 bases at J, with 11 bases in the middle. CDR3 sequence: CASSREVGEKLFF. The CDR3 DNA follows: TGTGCCAGCAGCCGGGAGGTTGGTGAAAAACTGTTTTTT.

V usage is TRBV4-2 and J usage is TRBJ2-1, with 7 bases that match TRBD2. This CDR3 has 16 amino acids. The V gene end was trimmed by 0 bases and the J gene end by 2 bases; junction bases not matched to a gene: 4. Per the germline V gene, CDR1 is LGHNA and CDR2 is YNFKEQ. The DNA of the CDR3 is TGTGCCAGCAGCCAAGATGGGGCGGGGGCCTACAATGAGCAGTTCTTC. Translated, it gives CASSQDGAGAYNEQFF.

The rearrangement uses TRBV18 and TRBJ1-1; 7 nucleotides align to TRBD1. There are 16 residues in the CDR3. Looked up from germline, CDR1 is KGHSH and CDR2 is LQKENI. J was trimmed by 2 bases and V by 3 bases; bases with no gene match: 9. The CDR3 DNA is TGTGCCAGCTCACCTATTTTACAGGGGACTAACACTGAAGCTTTCTTT. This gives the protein CASSPILQGTNTEAFF.

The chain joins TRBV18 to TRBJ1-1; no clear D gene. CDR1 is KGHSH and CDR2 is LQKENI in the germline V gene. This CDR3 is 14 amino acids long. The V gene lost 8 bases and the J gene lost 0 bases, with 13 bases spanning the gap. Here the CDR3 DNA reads TGTGCCAGCCATTATAGCAAGGTGAACACTGAAGCTTTCTTT. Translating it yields CASHYSKVNTEAFF.

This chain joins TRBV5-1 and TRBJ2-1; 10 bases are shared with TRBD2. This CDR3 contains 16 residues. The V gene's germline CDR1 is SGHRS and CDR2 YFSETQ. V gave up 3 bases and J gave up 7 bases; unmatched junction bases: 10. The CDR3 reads CASSSLAGAHPNEQFF. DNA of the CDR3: TGCGCCAGCAGCTCCCTAGCGGGAGCCCACCCTAATGAGCAGTTCTTC.